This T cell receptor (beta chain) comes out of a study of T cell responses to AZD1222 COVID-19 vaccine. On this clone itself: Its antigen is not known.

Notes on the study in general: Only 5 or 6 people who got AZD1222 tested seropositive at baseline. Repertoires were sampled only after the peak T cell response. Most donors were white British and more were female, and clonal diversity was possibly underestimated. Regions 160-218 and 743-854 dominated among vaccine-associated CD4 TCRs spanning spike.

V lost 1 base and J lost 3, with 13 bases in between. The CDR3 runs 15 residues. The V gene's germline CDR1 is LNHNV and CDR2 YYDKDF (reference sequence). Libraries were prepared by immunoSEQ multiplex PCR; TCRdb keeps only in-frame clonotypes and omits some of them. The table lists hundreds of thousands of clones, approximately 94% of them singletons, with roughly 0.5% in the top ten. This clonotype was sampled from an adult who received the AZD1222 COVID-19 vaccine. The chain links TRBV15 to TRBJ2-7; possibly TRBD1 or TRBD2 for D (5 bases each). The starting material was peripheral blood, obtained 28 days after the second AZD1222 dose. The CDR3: CATSRGDSGGYEQYF. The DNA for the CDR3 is TGTGCCACCAGCAGAGGTGACAGTGGGGGCTACGAGCAGTACTTC. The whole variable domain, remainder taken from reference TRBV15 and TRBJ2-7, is DAMVIQNPRYQVTQFGKPVTLSCSQTLNHNVMYWYQQKSSQAPKLLFHYYDKDFNNEADTPDNFQSRRPNTSFCFLDIRSPGLGDTAMYLCATSRGDSGGYEQYFGPGTRLTVT.